This TCR beta chain was sequenced in a study of shared clonotypes between healthy human individuals. About the study: The study enrolled a couple of women and a few men aged 18 to 49.

This clone was picked up many times. CDR1 and CDR2 (germline): SQVTM, ANQGSEA. CDR3 length equals 13 residues. Samples underwent the assay at deep level. Original processing notes: In the immunoSEQ data, sequences were junction-only and lacked quality scores, so filtering differed. Assay used: immunoSEQ multiplex PCR; TCRdb lists only in-frame clones, some missing. V, J and clone size were drawn from that table, and D and trimming were deduced from the DNA. The profile shows approximately 470,000 clones, 65% to 85% of them singletons. There were no recent acute infections or vaccinations among the donors, who were healthy HIV-negative adults.

The gene calls are TRBV29-1 and TRBJ2-5; TRBD2 aligns across 7 bases. TRBJ2-7 explains the end of the DNA better; the J call may be wrong. Sequencing was performed on PBMCs. The TCR comes from a woman in her thirties or forties in good health. Some clones in this sample may be carry-over from other donors' samples. CDR3 nucleotide sequence: TGCAGCGCTGCGGGAGTCCTGGCCTACGAGCAGTACTTC. As protein: CSAAGVLAYEQYF.